The rows below give T cell receptor beta chains drawn from one sample of a study of tumor-infiltrating lymphocytes in primary liver carcinoma. TCRdb itself ran the multiplex PCR reads through MiXCR, one entry per CDR3 protein. The data show some 40,000 distinct CDR3 sequences, more than 70% seen once. Sequencing was done on a sample of tumor-adjacent normal liver tissue. Every receptor here comes from a man aged 35 to 55 with primary liver carcinoma and hepatitis B virus infection. Each CDR3 is given with its conserved first and last residue. The D gene is left open where the match is weak. Some rows mark clone size as missing; the rest say once, few, many or name a class of expanded clone.

V gene	D gene	clone size	J gene	CDR3 DNA	CDR3 protein
TRBV28	NA	NA	TRBJ1-1	TGTGACAGCAGTTTATTTGGAACGGGACTCAGGAACACTGAAGCTTTCTTT	CDSSLFGTGLRNTEAFF
TRBV15	TRBD1	NA	TRBJ2-2	TGTGCCACCAGCGGACAGGCTGACACCGGGGAGCTGTTTTTT	CATSGQADTGELFF
TRBV10-3	TRBD2	once	TRBJ2-3	TGCGCCAACAGTGAGACTAGCCCGCGCACAGATACGCAGTATTTT	CANSETSPRTDTQYF
TRBV5-1	TRBD1	NA	TRBJ2-7	TGCACCAGCAGCTCCTCCGGGACAGGAGGCGAGCAGTACTTC	CTSSSSGTGGEQYF
TRBV11-3	NA	NA	TRBJ1-5	TGTGCCAGCAGCTTAGATTTGAGGGTGGCACAGCCCCAGCATTTT	CASSLDLRVAQPQHF
TRBV29-1	NA	NA	TRBJ1-1	TGCAGCGTCGTCAGAGGGGGGGTGAATACTGAAGCTATCTTT	CSVVRGGVNTEAIF
TRBV30	NA	many	TRBJ2-3	TGTGCCTGGGCCTACACAGATACGCAGTATTTT	CAWAYTDTQYF
TRBV6-1	NA	NA	TRBJ1-5	TGCGCCAGCAGTCTACAGGTGGCCACCCAGTCCCAGCATTTT	CASSLQVATQSQHF
TRBV19	TRBD2	NA	TRBJ2-1	TGTGCCAGTAGTACCGTAGCGGGAGGGGGTGAGCAGTTCTTC	CASSTVAGGGEQFF
TRBV30	TRBD2	NA	TRBJ2-1	TGTGCCTGGAGTGCCAGGCCTAGCGGGCTTAACATTGAGCAGTTCTTC	CAWSARPSGLNIEQFF
TRBV7-9	TRBD1	NA	TRBJ1-1	TGTGCCAGCATCTCTCGACAGGGCTCCCCTGAAGCTTTCTTT	CASISRQGSPEAFF
TRBV5-6	NA	NA	TRBJ2-7	TGTGCCAGCCCCACCCCCATGGGCGAGGCCTACGAGCAGTACTTC	CASPTPMGEAYEQYF
TRBV6-1	NA	NA	TRBJ2-1	TGTGCCAGCAGTAACACAGGGAATGAGCAGTTCTTC	CASSNTGNEQFF
TRBV29-1	NA	medium-sized	TRBJ1-1	TGCAGCGTTGAGCCGAACACTGAAGCTTTCTTT	CSVEPNTEAFF
TRBV11-2	NA	NA	TRBJ2-1	TGTGTCAACAGCTTAAGGGGTGGGGGGCGCTTCAATGAGCAGTTCTTC	CVNSLRGGGRFNEQFF
TRBV5-1	NA	NA	TRBJ2-3	TGCGCCAGCAGCATGACCAGCGAGAGAAACACAGATACGCAGTATTTT	CASSMTSERNTDTQYF
TRBV6-1	TRBD2	medium-sized	TRBJ2-1	TGTGCCAGCTCCCGCGGGAGGGAGTCCTACAATGAGCAGTTCTTC	CASSRGRESYNEQFF
TRBV11-2	TRBD2	NA	TRBJ2-5	TGTGCCAGTAGCCCTAGCTCAATGCAGGGTACTGGGCGGGAGACTCAGTACTTC	CASSPSSMQGTGRETQYF
TRBV10-3	NA	NA	TRBJ2-5	TGTGCCATCGGTGAGGGGAGGGGGGAGACTCAGTACTTC	CAIGEGRGETQYF
TRBV28	NA	NA	TRBJ1-5	TGTGCCAGCAGTTTAGAGGGTGCGACTCAGCCCCAATATTTT	CASSLEGATQPQYF
TRBV6-2/TRBV6-3	NA	NA	TRBJ2-1	TGTGCCAGCAGCTTACTCGATAAGGGCTACAATGAGCAGTTCTTC	CASSLLDKGYNEQFF
TRBV29-1	NA	NA	TRBJ2-1	TGCAGCGCCGAAGTAGGGGTCAATGAGGAGTGCTTC	CSAEVGVNEECF
TRBV5-4	NA	NA	TRBJ2-2	TGTGCCAGCAGCTTAGACGGATTGATCACCGGGGAGCTGTTTTTT	CASSLDGLITGELFF
TRBV11-1	NA	few	TRBJ2-6	TGTGCCAGCAGCCACCCGAGGCCCTCTGGGGCCAACGTCCTGACTTTC	CASSHPRPSGANVLTF
TRBV6-5	TRBD1	once	TRBJ2-5	TGCGCCATCAGATCCGGGACAGGGGGCGCGGGAGAGACCCAGTACTTC	CAIRSGTGGAGETQYF
TRBV20-1	TRBD2	few	TRBJ2-1	TGCAGTGCTAGAGATATCGGACTAGCGGATGAGCAGTTCTTC	CSARDIGLADEQFF
TRBV6-2/TRBV6-3	NA	NA	TRBJ2-3	TGTGCCAGCAGTTACGACAAAGCAGGAGTAAGTGATACGCATTATTTT	CASSYDKAGVSDTHYF
TRBV28	TRBD1	NA	TRBJ2-7	TGTGCCAGCAGTTCTGGGACAGGGATGCTCGAGCAGTACTTC	CASSSGTGMLEQYF
TRBV29-1	NA	NA	TRBJ1-1	TGCAGTGTCCGCGATAACACTGAAGCTCTCTTT	CSVRDNTEALF
TRBV13	TRBD1	NA	TRBJ2-7	TGTGCCAGCAGCTCCCGGGACAGGGAGTCTACTACCTACGAGCAGTACTTC	CASSSRDRESTTYEQYF
TRBV5-1	TRBD2	NA	TRBJ2-7	TGCGTCAGCAGGGCCAGGACTAGCGGTTACGAGCAGTACTTC	CVSRARTSGYEQYF
TRBV4-1	NA	few	TRBJ1-1	TGCGCCAGCACCGTGGTTGGGGGGCGGGGGGACACTGAAGCTTCCTTT	CASTVVGGRGDTEASF
TRBV6-1	NA	NA	TRBJ2-2	TGTGCCAGCGGTGGGTTAGCGATCACCGGGGCTCTGTTTTTT	CASGGLAITGALFF
TRBV9	TRBD1	NA	TRBJ1-4	TGTGCCAGCAGCGCGCAGACAGGGGGGGGTGAAAGACTGTTTTTT	CASSAQTGGGERLFF
TRBV6-5	NA	few	TRBJ1-1	TGTGCCAGCACCCCGCCCAGGGACACTGAAGCTTTCTTT	CASTPPRDTEAFF
TRBV6-4	NA	once	TRBJ2-1	TGTGCCAGCAGTATGGCGGAGAGCTCCTACAATGAGCAGCTCTTC	CASSMAESSYNEQLF
TRBV5-8	TRBD1	NA	TRBJ2-1	TGTGTCAGTAGCAAGACAGGGTCTCCCCACAATGAGCAGTTCTTC	CVSSKTGSPHNEQFF
TRBV24-1	NA	NA	TRBJ2-2	TGTGCGACAAGTGAAGGGGATTACGACACCGTGGAACTGTTTTTT	CATSEGDYDTVELFF
TRBV14	NA	NA	TRBJ2-3	TGTGCCAGCAGCCGAGAATACACAGATACGCTGTACTTT	CASSREYTDTLYF
TRBV11-1	TRBD2	once	TRBJ2-4	TGTGCCAACAGCTTTCCCGGGACTAGCGGGACCAACAACGTTCAGTACTTC	CANSFPGTSGTNNVQYF
TRBV10-1	NA	NA	TRBJ2-7	TGCGTCAGCAGTGACAGGGAGGTGGCCGACCAGTACTTC	CVSSDREVADQYF
TRBV10-3	TRBD1	NA	TRBJ2-2	TGTCCCATCAAAGGGACAGCGAACACCGGTGAGCTGTTTTTT	CPIKGTANTGELFF
TRBV20-1	NA	few	TRBJ1-5	TGCAGTGCACCCGTCGCAGGGGCGGAGAGTGAGCCCCAGCATTTT	CSAPVAGAESEPQHF